A single sample is the source of the 31 T cell receptor beta chains below, sequenced in a study of cytomegalovirus exposure and HLA in healthy donors. Generated by immunoSEQ multiplex PCR, the TCRdb table keeps only in-frame clones and is missing some. This sample has 150,000 to 200,000 clones, with approximately 96% found just once. Sequencing used PBMCs. These TCRs come from a woman in her late teens or twenties in good health and CMV-seronegative.

The genes are TRBV14 and TRBJ2-7; D might be TRBD1 (5 bases). Germline assignment: CDR1 SGHDN and CDR2 FVKESK. The CDR3 totals 13 residues. Between the trimmed V and J ends, which lost 3 bases and 6 bases, there was a span of 12 bases. The CDR3: CASSHPSGFEQYF. CDR3 in DNA: TGTGCCAGCAGCCACCCCTCAGGGTTCGAGCAGTACTTC.

The rearrangement uses TRBV5-6 and TRBJ2-3; possibly TRBD2 for D (7 bases). Germline V gene data show CDR1 as SGHDT and CDR2 as YYEEEE. The ends were cut back, 6 bases at V and 7 bases at J, with 24 bases in the middle. This CDR3 is built from 16 residues. The CDR3 sequence is CASTGLRGGSLNTQYF. The DNA of the CDR3 is TGTGCCAGCACCGGTTTGAGGGGGGGGTCATTAAATACGCAGTATTTT.

The chain couples TRBV4-3 to TRBJ2-5; D call uncertain. V was pared by 7 bases and J by 7 bases, with 16 bases between. The CDR3 contains 13 residues. Germline-derived CDR1 and CDR2 are LGHNA and YSLEER. The CDR3 is CASKATLTGTQYF. The DNA for the CDR3 is TGCGCCAGCAAGGCGACTTTAACCGGGACCCAGTACTTC.

The chain joins TRBV4-1 to TRBJ2-7; TRBD2 matches at 11 bases. The CDR3 extends over 15 amino acids. The V gene end was trimmed by 2 bases and the J gene end by 3 bases; junction bases not matched to a gene: 3. CDR1 is MGHRA, CDR2 YSYEKL, per germline. The CDR3 DNA reads TGCGCCAGCAGCCAACGTAGCGGGGGGGACTACGAGCAGTACTTC. It encodes CASSQRSGGDYEQYF.

The chain couples TRBV5-8 to TRBJ1-2; D gene uncertain. The germline CDR1 and CDR2 sequences are SGHTS and YDEGEE. CDR3 size: 14 residues. V lost 0 bases to trimming and J lost 4 bases, with 10 bases between them. CDR3 nucleotide sequence: TGTGCCAGCAGCTTGGGCGACACAACCTATGGCTACACCTTC. This translates into CASSLGDTTYGYTF.

The CDR3 bases are TGTGCCAGCAGCTTCTCGGGAGGCTATGGCTACACCTTC. Amino acid sequence: CASSFSGGYGYTF. This chain joins TRBV7-2 and TRBJ1-2, with D unresolved. This CDR3 region has 13 residues. V lost 3 bases to trimming and J lost 4 bases, with 9 bases between them. The V gene's germline CDR1 is SGHTA and CDR2 FQGNSA.

This chain links TRBV7-8 with TRBJ2-1; D is uncertain. The CDR3 has 15 residues. Trimming took 5 bases from V and 0 from J, leaving 11 bases between them. From germline, CDR1 is SGHVS and CDR2 FQNEAQ. The CDR3, as DNA: TGTGCCAGCAGCCCGGGTGTAGGCTCCTACAATGAGCAGTTCTTC. It yields the protein CASSPGVGSYNEQFF.

J is TRBJ1-1 and V is TRBV5-1, with 9 bases identical to TRBD1. Germline V gene lookup returns CDR1 SGHRS and CDR2 YFSETQ. The trim removed 2 bases at V and 0 bases at J, leaving 5 bases unmatched. The CDR3 totals 16 residues. In nucleotides, the CDR3 is TGCGCCAGCAGCTTTGGACAGGGGACAATGAACACTGAAGCTTTCTTT. Its translation is CASSFGQGTMNTEAFF.

This sequence joins TRBV15 and TRBJ1-1; 9 positions match TRBD1. Germline loops: CDR1 LNHNV, CDR2 YYDKDF (reference sequence). There are 18 residues in the CDR3. V was pared by 1 base and J by 1 base, with 10 bases of the junction left unmatched. The CDR3 DNA is TGTGCCACCAGCAGAGCCACCGGGACAGGGCCGGGGAACACTGAAGCTTTCTTT. Residues: CATSRATGTGPGNTEAFF.

The chain has TRBV19 and TRBJ1-5, with D uncertain. Germline V lookup: CDR1 LNHDA, CDR2 SQIVND (reference sequence). This CDR3 contains 12 residues. V gave up 5 bases and J gave up 0 bases, with 2 bases separating them. This CDR3 is CASSHSNQPQHF. For the CDR3, the DNA is TGTGCCAGTAGTCATAGCAATCAGCCCCAGCATTTT.

This clone was observed once. The same CDR3 can be traced to other DNA sequences in this sample. J is TRBJ2-7 and V is TRBV5-1, with 8 positions matching TRBD1. V lost 4 bases to trimming and J lost 4 bases; unmatched junction nucleotides: 7. This CDR3 is built from 14 residues. Germline V gives CDR1 SGHRS, CDR2 YFSETQ. The CDR3 sequence is CASSPGTGLYEQYF. The CDR3 region has the DNA TGCGCCAGCAGCCCGGGGACAGGTCTTTACGAGCAGTACTTC.

The chain links TRBV6-1 to TRBJ2-3, with TRBD2 identical over 8 bases. The germline CDR1 and CDR2 sequences are MNHNS and SASEGT. Trimming took 1 base from V and 6 from J; bases not matched to a gene: 6. The CDR3 runs 15 residues. CDR3 amino acids: CASSEGGGQMDTQYF. CDR3 nucleotides: TGTGCCAGCAGTGAAGGCGGGGGGCAGATGGATACGCAGTATTTT.

V is TRBV6-5 and J is TRBJ1-2; no definite D call. Trimming removed 7 bases at V and 2 bases at J, with 11 bases between. CDR3 length: 13 residues. Germline assignment: CDR1 MNHEY and CDR2 SVGAGI. CDR3 sequence (DNA): TGTGCCAGCACCTCCTCACGGAACTATGGCTACACCTTC. Amino acids: CASTSSRNYGYTF.

The count of this clone is one. The rearrangement uses TRBV14 and TRBJ1-4; tentative D call: TRBD1 (6 bases). V was clipped by 1 base and J by 8 bases, with 14 bases between them. The CDR3 loop spans 15 amino acids. Germline values: CDR1 SGHDN, CDR2 FVKESK. The CDR3 region is CASSQAYRDIEKLFF. CDR3 in DNA: TGTGCCAGCAGCCAAGCATACAGGGACATCGAAAAACTGTTTTTT.

The genes are TRBV19 and TRBJ2-5, with 11 bases aligning to TRBD1. CDR3 size: 14 residues. The germline V gene has CDR1 LNHDA and CDR2 SQIVND (reference sequence). After removal of 8 bases from V and 1 base from J, the junction contained 3 bases not matched to a gene. CDR3 region: CASGDRGFQETQYF. The CDR3 bases are TGTGCCAGTGGGGACAGGGGGTTCCAAGAGACCCAGTACTTC.

The gene calls are TRBV21-1 and TRBJ1-1. TRBV21-1 is recorded as a pseudogene. CDR3 length: 11 residues. For the CDR3, the DNA is TGTGCCAGCAGCAAAGATAATGAAGCTTTCTTT. This translates into CASSKDNEAFF.

This chain uses TRBV5-1 with TRBJ2-3; D remains ambiguous. Germline CDR1 reads SGHRS; CDR2 reads YFSETQ. V dropped 0 bases and J dropped 0 bases, with 11 bases sitting between them. CDR3 length: 16 amino acids. The CDR3 sequence: CASSLGLSTSTDTQYF. As DNA, the CDR3 is TGCGCCAGCAGCTTGGGTCTGAGTACTAGCACAGATACGCAGTATTTT.

This chain uses TRBV7-2 with TRBJ1-2, with D perhaps TRBD1 (5 bases). Per the germline V gene, CDR1 is SGHTA and CDR2 is FQGNSA. CDR3 length: 14 residues. With 2 bases removed from V and 5 bases from J, the gap between germline ends came to 12 bases. The CDR3 nucleotides read TGTGCCAGCAGCTTACCCAGGGTGGAGTATGGCTACACCTTC. Translating it yields CASSLPRVEYGYTF.

The chain uses TRBV5-1 and TRBJ2-1; 11 bases line up with TRBD2. CDR3 size: 18 residues. Unmatched junction bases numbered 10, after V lost 0 bases and J lost 5 bases. In germline, CDR1 is SGHRS, CDR2 YFSETQ. The CDR3 sequence: CASSLDVASGGLNNEQFF. For the CDR3, the DNA is TGCGCCAGCAGCTTGGATGTGGCTAGCGGGGGGTTGAACAATGAGCAGTTCTTC.

The V call is TRBV30, the J call TRBJ1-6, with D unresolved. The CDR3 contains 13 residues. CDR1 and CDR2 from the germline V gene are GTSNPN and SVGIG (reference sequence). Trimming stripped 4 bases from V and 7 bases from J, with 11 bases between. This CDR3 reads CAWNLGFNSPLHF. The DNA of the CDR3 is TGTGCCTGGAATCTGGGCTTCAATTCACCCCTCCACTTT.

This clone was recorded only once. At one end, the junction sequence differs from germline, possibly due to a read error. The chain employs TRBV9 and TRBJ2-3; D is perhaps TRBD2 (7 bases). The CDR3 length is 16 residues. Germline values: CDR1 SGDLS, CDR2 YYNGEE. The CDR3 sequence is CASSVAGGGGTDTQYF. The DNA for the CDR3 is TGTGCCAGCAGCGTAGCCGGCGGCGGGGGCACGGATACGCAGTATTTT.

The chain uses TRBV7-8 and TRBJ2-3; 10 bases map to TRBD2. The CDR3 consists of 15 residues. Germline V gene data show CDR1 as SGHVS and CDR2 as FQNEAQ. The ends lost 5 bases at V and 2 bases at J; junction bases unmatched: 4. The CDR3 loop reads CASSQTSGSTDTQYF. For the CDR3, the DNA is TGTGCCAGCAGCCAGACTAGCGGGTCCACAGATACGCAGTATTTT.

The rearrangement uses TRBV29-1 and TRBJ2-7; a possible D gene is TRBD2 (5 bases). Germline CDR1 reads SQVTM; CDR2 reads ANQGSEA. V was pared by 0 bases and J by 7 bases, with 16 bases between. The CDR3 runs 14 residues. The CDR3 spells CSVEDPRAPQEQYF. The CDR3 nucleotides are TGCAGCGTTGAAGATCCGAGGGCCCCTCAAGAGCAGTACTTC.

This sequence joins TRBV5-5 and TRBJ1-1, with a tentative D call TRBD1 (5 bases). Germline CDR1 reads SGHKS; CDR2 reads YYEKEE (reference sequence). The CDR3 totals 14 residues. The V end lost 3 bases, the J end lost 6 bases, and 15 bases lay between the germline ends. The CDR3 here is CASSSMMGGPEAFF. In DNA form, the CDR3 reads TGTGCCAGCAGCTCGATGATGGGGGGTCCTGAAGCTTTCTTT.

The chain has TRBV25-1 and TRBJ2-5; 10 bases align to TRBD2. This CDR3 has 16 amino acids. The germline V gene has CDR1 MGHDK and CDR2 SYGVNS. V gave up 2 bases and J gave up 4 bases; unmatched junction bases: 7. The CDR3 here is CASSEGGTSVRETQYF. CDR3 nucleotides: TGTGCCAGCAGTGAAGGCGGGACTAGCGTCCGAGAGACCCAGTACTTC.

The chain uses TRBV2 and TRBJ2-3; D is possibly TRBD2 (6 bases). The germline V gene has CDR1 SNHLY and CDR2 FYNNEI. The CDR3 is 16 amino acids. Trimming stripped 2 bases from V and 0 bases from J, with 12 bases between. The CDR3 spells CASSERRGPSTDTQYF. CDR3 DNA sequence: TGTGCCAGCAGTGAAAGGCGGGGCCCCAGCACAGATACGCAGTATTTT.

The rearrangement joins TRBV13 to TRBJ2-7; the match to TRBD1 covers 8 bases. Germline-derived CDR1 and CDR2 are PRHDT and FYEKMQ (reference sequence). This CDR3 has 14 amino acids. Unmatched junction bases numbered 7, after V lost 5 bases and J lost 4 bases. The chain's CDR3 is CASSGSRGPYEQYF. Written as DNA, the CDR3 is TGTGCCAGCAGCGGGAGCAGGGGGCCTTACGAGCAGTACTTC.

This chain links TRBV7-9 with TRBJ1-2; TRBD1 agrees at 8 bases. The CDR3 sequence is 14 residues long. Germline assignment: CDR1 SEHNR and CDR2 FQNEAQ (reference sequence). V shed 5 bases and J 6 bases; nucleotides not matched to a gene: 8. CDR3 nucleotide sequence: TGTGCCAGCAGCACCTACAGGGGGACGGATGGCTACACCTTC. Its protein product is CASSTYRGTDGYTF.

The chain recombines TRBV6-5 with TRBJ1-6, with D unresolved. This CDR3 is 16 amino acids long. CDR1 and CDR2 (germline): MNHEY, SVGAGI. Trimming removed 2 bases at V and 0 bases at J, with 8 bases between. The CDR3 region is CASSYGRRSYNSPLHF. The CDR3 DNA follows: TGTGCCAGCAGTTACGGCAGGCGCTCCTATAATTCACCCCTCCACTTT.

The genes are TRBV5-1 and TRBJ2-2, with TRBD1 as a possible D gene (6 bases). V shed 1 base and J shed 6 bases, with 10 bases lying between them. The length of the CDR3 is 14 residues. Germline values: CDR1 SGHRS, CDR2 YFSETQ. The CDR3 is CASSLITGSGELFF. The CDR3 DNA sequence: TGCGCCAGCAGCTTGATAACAGGGTCCGGGGAGCTGTTTTTT. Looking up the rest from reference TRBV5-1 and TRBJ2-2 gives the full variable domain: KAGVTQTPRYLIKTRGQQVTLSCSPISGHRSVSWYQQTPGQGLQFLFEYFSETQRNKGNFPGRFSGRQFSNSRSEMNVSTLELGDSALYLCASSLITGSGELFFGEGSRLTVL.

In its sample, this clone was seen once. The gene calls are TRBV6-5 and TRBJ2-7, with TRBD1 identical over 7 bases. V trimming: 4 bases; J trimming: 3 bases; junction bases outside the gene matches: 6. The length of the CDR3 is 14 residues. Germline CDR1 MNHEY, CDR2 SVGAGI. The CDR3: CASSSIHRGYEQYF. The CDR3 region has the DNA TGTGCCAGCAGTTCAATTCACAGGGGCTACGAGCAGTACTTC.